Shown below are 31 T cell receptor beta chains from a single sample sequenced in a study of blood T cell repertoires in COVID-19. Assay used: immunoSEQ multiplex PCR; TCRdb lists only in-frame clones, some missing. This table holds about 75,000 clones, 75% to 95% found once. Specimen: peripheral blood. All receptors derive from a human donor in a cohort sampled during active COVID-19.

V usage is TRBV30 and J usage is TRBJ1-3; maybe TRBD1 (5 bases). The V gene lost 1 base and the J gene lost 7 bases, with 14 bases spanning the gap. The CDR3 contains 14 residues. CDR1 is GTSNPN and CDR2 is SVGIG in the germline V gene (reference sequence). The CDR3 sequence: CAWSEGGGSNTIYF. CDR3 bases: TGTGCCTGGAGTGAAGGCGGGGGGTCGAACACCATATATTTT.

This CDR3 reads CAIGGTGPGELFF. The CDR3 region has the DNA TGTGCCATCGGCGGGACAGGCCCCGGGGAGCTGTTTTTT. V gene TRBV10-3 combines with J gene TRBJ2-2; 8 bases match TRBD1. V dropped 8 bases and J dropped 6; count of bases not matched to a gene: 5. The germline V gene has CDR1 ENHRY and CDR2 SYGVKD. The CDR3 spans 13 residues.

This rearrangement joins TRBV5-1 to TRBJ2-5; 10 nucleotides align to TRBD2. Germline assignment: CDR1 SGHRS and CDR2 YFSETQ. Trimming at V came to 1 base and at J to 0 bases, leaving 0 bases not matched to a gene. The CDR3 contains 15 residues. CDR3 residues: CASSLTSGDQETQYF. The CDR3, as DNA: TGCGCCAGCAGCTTGACTAGCGGGGACCAAGAGACCCAGTACTTC.

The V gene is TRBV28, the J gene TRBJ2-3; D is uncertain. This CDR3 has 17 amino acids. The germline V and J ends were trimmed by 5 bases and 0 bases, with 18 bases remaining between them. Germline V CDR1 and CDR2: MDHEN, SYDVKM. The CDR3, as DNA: TGTGCCAGCAGTACCCCCGTGTATAGCCCCAGCACAGATACGCAGTATTTT. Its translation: CASSTPVYSPSTDTQYF.

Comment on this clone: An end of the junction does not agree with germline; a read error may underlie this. The CDR3: CASSEALGQRNTIYF. Here the CDR3 DNA reads TGTGCCAGCAGCGAAGCACTAGGACAGAGAAACACCATATATTTT. V is TRBV2 and J is TRBJ1-3, with D possibly being TRBD1 (6 bases). The CDR3 is 15 amino acids. The germline V gene encodes CDR1 SNHLY and CDR2 FYNNEI.

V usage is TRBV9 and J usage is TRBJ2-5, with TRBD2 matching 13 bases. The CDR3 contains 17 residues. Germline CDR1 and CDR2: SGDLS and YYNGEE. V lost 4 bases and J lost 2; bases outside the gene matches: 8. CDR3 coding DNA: TGTGCCAGCAGCCTTTCCCCGGGACTAGCGGGGCAAGAGACCCAGTACTTC. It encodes CASSLSPGLAGQETQYF. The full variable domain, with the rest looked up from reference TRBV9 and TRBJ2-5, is DSGVTQTPKHLITATGQRVTLRCSPRSGDLSVYWYQQSLDQGLQFLIQYYNGEERAKGNILERFSAQQFPDLHSELNLSSLELGDSALYFCASSLSPGLAGQETQYFGPGTRLLVL.

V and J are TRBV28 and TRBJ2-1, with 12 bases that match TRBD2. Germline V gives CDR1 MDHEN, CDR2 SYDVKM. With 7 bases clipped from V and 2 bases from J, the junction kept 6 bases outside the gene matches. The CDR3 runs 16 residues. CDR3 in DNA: TGTGCCAGCACCCCTCTAGCGGGGGGGCCCTACAATGAGCAGTTCTTC. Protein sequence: CASTPLAGGPYNEQFF. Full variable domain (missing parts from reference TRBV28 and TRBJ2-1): DVKVTQSSRYLVKRTGEKVFLECVQDMDHENMFWYRQDPGLGLRLIYFSYDVKMKEKGDIPEGYSVSREKKERFSLILESASTNQTSMYLCASTPLAGGPYNEQFFGPGTRLTVL.

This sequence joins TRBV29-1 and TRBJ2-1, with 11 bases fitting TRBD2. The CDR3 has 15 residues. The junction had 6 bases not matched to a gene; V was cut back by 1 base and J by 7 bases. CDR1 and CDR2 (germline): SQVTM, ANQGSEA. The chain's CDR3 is CSVEGSLAGGNEQFF. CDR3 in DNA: TGCAGCGTTGAAGGGTCCCTAGCGGGGGGAAATGAGCAGTTCTTC.

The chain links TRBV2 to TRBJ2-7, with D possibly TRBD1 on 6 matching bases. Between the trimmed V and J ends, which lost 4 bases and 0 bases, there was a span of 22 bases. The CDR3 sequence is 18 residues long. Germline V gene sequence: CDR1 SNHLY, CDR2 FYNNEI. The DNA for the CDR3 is TGTGCCAGCAGTGGCAACCTTGGGACAAGGGTGACCTCCTACGAGCAGTACTTC. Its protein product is CASSGNLGTRVTSYEQYF.

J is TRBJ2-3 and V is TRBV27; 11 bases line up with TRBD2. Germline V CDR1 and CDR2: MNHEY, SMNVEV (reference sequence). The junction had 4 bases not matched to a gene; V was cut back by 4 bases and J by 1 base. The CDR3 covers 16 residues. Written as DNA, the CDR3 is TGTGCCAGCAGTTCCCAACTAGCGGGGGGCACAGATACGCAGTATTTT. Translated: CASSSQLAGGTDTQYF.

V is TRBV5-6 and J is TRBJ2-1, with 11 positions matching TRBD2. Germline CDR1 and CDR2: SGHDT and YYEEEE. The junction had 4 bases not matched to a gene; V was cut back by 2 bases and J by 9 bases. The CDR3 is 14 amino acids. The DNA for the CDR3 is TGTGCCAGCAGCTTTCTAGCGGGGGGTAGTGAGCAGTTCTTC. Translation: CASSFLAGGSEQFF.

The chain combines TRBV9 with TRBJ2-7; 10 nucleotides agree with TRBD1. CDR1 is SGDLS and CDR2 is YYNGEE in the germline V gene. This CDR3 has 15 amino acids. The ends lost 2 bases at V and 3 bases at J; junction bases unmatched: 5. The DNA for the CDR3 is TGTGCCAGCAGCGTTCAGGACAGGGGGGGCTACGAGCAGTACTTC. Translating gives CASSVQDRGGYEQYF.

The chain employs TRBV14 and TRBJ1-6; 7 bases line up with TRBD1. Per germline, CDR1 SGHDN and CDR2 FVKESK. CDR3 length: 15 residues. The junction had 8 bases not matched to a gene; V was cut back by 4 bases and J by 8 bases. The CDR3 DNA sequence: TGTGCCAGCAGCCCCACAAGGACAGGCGATTCACCCCTCCACTTT. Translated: CASSPTRTGDSPLHF.

DNA for the CDR3: TGTGCCAGCGGACCTAGGGGCGGCGAGCAGTACTTC. It yields the protein CASGPRGGEQYF. The rearrangement uses TRBV12-3 or TRBV12-4 and TRBJ2-7; perhaps TRBD1 as D (5 bases). V lost 8 bases to trimming and J lost 6 bases, with 14 bases between them. This CDR3 is built from 12 residues.

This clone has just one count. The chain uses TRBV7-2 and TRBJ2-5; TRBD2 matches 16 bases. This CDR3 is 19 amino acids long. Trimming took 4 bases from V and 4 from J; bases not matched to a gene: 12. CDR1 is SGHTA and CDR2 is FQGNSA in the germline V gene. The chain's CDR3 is CASSSLKGLAGGDRETQYF. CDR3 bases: TGTGCCAGCAGCTCACTAAAGGGACTAGCGGGGGGGGATCGAGAGACCCAGTACTTC.

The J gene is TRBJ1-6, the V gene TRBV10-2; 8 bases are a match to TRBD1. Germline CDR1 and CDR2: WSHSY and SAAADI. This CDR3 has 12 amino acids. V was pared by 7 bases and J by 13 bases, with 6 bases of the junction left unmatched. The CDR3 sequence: CASTGGPVPLHF. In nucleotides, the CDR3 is TGCGCCAGCACAGGGGGCCCGGTCCCCCTCCACTTT.

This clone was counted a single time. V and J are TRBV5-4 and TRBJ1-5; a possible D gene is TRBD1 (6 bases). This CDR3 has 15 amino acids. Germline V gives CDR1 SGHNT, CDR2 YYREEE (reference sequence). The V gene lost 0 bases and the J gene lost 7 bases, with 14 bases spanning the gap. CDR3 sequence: CASSLGGGQKQPQHF. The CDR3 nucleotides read TGTGCCAGCAGCTTGGGGGGGGGCCAAAAACAGCCCCAGCATTTT.

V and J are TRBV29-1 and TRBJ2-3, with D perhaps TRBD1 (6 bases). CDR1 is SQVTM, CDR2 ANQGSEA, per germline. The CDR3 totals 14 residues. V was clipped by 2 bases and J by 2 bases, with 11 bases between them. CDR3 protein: CSVESGGLTDTQYF. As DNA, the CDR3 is TGCAGCGTTGAATCTGGGGGCCTCACAGATACGCAGTATTTT.

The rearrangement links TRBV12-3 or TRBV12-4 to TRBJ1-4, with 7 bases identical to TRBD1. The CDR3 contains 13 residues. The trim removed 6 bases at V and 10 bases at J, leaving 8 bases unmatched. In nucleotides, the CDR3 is TGTGCCAGCAGCCCGAGACAGGGTGGAAAACTGTTTTTT. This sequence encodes CASSPRQGGKLFF.

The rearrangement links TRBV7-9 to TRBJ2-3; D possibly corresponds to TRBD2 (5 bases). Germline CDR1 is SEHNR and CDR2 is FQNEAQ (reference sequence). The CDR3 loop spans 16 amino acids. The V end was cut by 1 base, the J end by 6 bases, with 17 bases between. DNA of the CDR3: TGTGCCAGCAGCTTAGAGGGCGGGCGTACTGTGGATACGCAGTATTTT. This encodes CASSLEGGRTVDTQYF.

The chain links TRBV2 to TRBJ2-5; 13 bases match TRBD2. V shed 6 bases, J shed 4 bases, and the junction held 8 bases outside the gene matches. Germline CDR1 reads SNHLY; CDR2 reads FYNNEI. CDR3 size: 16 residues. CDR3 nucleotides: TGTGCCAGCAGCCGGACTAGCGGGGGTACGGGAGAGACCCAGTACTTC. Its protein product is CASSRTSGGTGETQYF. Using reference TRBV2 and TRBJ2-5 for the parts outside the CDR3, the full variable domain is EPEVTQTPSHQVTQMGQEVILRCVPISNHLYFYWYRQILGQKVEFLVSFYNNEISEKSEIFDDQFSVERPDGSNFTLKIRSTKLEDSAMYFCASSRTSGGTGETQYFGPGTRLLVL.

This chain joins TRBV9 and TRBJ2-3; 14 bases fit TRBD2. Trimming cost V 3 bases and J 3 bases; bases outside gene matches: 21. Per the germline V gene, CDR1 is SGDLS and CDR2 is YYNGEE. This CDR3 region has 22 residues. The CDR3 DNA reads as TGTGCCAGCAGCGAGCGCCCTTGGACTAGCGGGGGGCACGCTACACTGACAGATACGCAGTATTTT. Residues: CASSERPWTSGGHATLTDTQYF. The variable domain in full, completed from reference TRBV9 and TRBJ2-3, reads DSGVTQTPKHLITATGQRVTLRCSPRSGDLSVYWYQQSLDQGLQFLIQYYNGEERAKGNILERFSAQQFPDLHSELNLSSLELGDSALYFCASSERPWTSGGHATLTDTQYFGPGTRLTVL.

The CDR3, as DNA: TGTGCCAGCAGTGTAGACAGGGGGCCTGGAAACACCATATATTTT. This encodes CASSVDRGPGNTIYF. This sequence joins TRBV2 and TRBJ1-3, with 10 positions matching TRBD1. V was pared by 4 bases and J by 2 bases, with 2 bases of the junction left unmatched. CDR1 and CDR2 (germline): SNHLY, FYNNEI. CDR3 size: 15 residues.

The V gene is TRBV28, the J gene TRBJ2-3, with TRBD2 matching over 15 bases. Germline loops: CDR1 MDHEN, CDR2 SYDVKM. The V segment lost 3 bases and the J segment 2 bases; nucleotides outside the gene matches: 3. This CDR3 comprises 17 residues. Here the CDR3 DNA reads TGTGCCAGCAGTTTCGGGACTAGCGGGGGGCTCACAGATACGCAGTATTTT. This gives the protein CASSFGTSGGLTDTQYF.

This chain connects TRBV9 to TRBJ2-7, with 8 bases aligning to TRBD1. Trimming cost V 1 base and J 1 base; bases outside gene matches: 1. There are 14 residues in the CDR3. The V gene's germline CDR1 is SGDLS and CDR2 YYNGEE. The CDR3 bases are TGTGCCAGCAGCGTAAGGACAGGGTCCTACGAGCAGTACTTC. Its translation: CASSVRTGSYEQYF. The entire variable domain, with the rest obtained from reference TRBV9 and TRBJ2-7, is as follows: DSGVTQTPKHLITATGQRVTLRCSPRSGDLSVYWYQQSLDQGLQFLIQYYNGEERAKGNILERFSAQQFPDLHSELNLSSLELGDSALYFCASSVRTGSYEQYFGPGTRLTVT.

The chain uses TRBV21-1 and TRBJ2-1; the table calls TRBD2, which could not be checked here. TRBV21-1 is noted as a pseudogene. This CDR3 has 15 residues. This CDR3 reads CASSKTAGPNNEQFF. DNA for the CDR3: TGTGCCAGCAGCAAAACGGCGGGGCCAAACAATGAGCAGTTCTTC.

CDR3: CASSLGRLGGETQYF. CDR3 coding DNA: TGCGCCAGCAGCTTGGGACGCCTAGGGGGCGAGACCCAGTACTTC. The chain combines TRBV5-1 with TRBJ2-5; 7 bases align to TRBD1. Germline V gene data show CDR1 as SGHRS and CDR2 as YFSETQ. CDR3 length equals 15 residues. J was trimmed by 5 bases and V by 0 bases; bases with no gene match: 7.

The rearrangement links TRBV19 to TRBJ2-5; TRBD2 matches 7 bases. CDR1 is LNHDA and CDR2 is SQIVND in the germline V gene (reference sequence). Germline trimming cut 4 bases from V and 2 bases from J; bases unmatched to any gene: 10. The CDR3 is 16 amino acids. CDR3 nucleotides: TGTGCCAGTAGTACCCGCGAGCGGGGAAGTCAAGAGACCCAGTACTTC. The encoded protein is CASSTRERGSQETQYF.

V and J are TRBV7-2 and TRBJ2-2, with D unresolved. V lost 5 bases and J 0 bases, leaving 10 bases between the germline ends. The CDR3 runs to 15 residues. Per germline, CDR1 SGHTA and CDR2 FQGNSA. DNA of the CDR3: TGTGCCAGCAGCAAACAGAGTTCGAACACCGGGGAGCTGTTTTTT. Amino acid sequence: CASSKQSSNTGELFF.

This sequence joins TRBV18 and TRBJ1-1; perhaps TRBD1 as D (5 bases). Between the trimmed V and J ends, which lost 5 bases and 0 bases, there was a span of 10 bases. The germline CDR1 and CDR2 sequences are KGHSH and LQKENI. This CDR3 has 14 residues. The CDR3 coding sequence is TGTGCCAGCTCAGCCCTCAGGGTGAACACTGAAGCTTTCTTT. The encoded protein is CASSALRVNTEAFF.

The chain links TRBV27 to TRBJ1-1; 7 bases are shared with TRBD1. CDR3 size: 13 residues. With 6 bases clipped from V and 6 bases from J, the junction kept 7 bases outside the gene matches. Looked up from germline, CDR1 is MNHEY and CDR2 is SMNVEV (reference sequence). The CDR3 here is CASSLRGLPEAFF. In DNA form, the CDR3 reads TGTGCCAGCAGCCTAAGGGGGCTCCCTGAAGCTTTCTTT.